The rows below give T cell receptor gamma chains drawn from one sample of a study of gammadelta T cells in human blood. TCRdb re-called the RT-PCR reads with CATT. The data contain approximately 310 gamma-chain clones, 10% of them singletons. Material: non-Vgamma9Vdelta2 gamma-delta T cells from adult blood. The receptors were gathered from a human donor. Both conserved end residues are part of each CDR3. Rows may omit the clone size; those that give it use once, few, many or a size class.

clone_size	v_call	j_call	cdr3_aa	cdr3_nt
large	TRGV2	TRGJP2	CATWDCDWIKTF	TGTGCCACCTGGGATTGTGATTGGATCAAGACGTTT
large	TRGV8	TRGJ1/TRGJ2	CATWDRRRYKKLF	TGTGCCACCTGGGATAGGCGTCGATATAAGAAACTCTTT
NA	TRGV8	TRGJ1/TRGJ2	CATWSNYYKKLF	TGTGCCACCTGGTCGAATTATTATAAGAAACTCTTT
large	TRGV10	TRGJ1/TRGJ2	CAAWPKKLF	TGTGCTGCGTGGCCTAAGAAACTCTTT
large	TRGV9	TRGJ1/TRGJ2	CALWEVQERKLF	TGTGCCTTGTGGGAGGTGCAAGAGAGGAAACTCTTT
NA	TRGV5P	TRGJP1	CAAWGRGATGWFKIF	NA
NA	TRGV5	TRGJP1	CATWDRPTTGWFKIF	TGTGCCACCTGGGACAGGCCCACCACTGGTTGGTTCAAGATATTT
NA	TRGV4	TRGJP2	CATWDGYSSDWIKTF	TGTGCCACCTGGGATGGTTATAGTAGTGATTGGATCAAGACGTTT
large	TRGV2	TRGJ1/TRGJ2	CATWDGLGYYKKLF	TGTGCCACCTGGGACGGGCTCGGCTATTATAAGAAACTCTTT
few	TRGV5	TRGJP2	CATWDRPRGYSSDWIKTF	TGTGCCACCTGGGACAGGCCCCGGGGATATAGTAGTGATTGGATCAAGACGTTT
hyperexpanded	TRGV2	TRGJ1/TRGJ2	CATWDGVGYKKLF	TGTGCCACCTGGGACGGCGTGGGTTATAAGAAACTCTTT
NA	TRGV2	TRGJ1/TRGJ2	CATWDARTYYKKLF	TGTGCCACCTGGGACGCACGGACTTATTATAAGAAACTCTTT
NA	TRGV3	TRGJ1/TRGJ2	CATWDSHPNYYKKLF	TGTGCCACCTGGGACAGCCACCCGAATTATTATAAGAAACTCTTT
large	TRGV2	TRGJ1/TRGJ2	CATWDGLGYYKKLF	TGTGCCACCTGGGACGGGCTCGGGTATTATAAGAAACTCTTT
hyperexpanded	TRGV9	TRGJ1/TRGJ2	CALWEGYYKKLF	TGTGCCTTGTGGGAGGGTTATTATAAGAAACTCTTT
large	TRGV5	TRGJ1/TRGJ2	CATWGRNYYKKLF	TGTGCCACCTGGGGCCGTAATTATTATAAGAAACTCTTT
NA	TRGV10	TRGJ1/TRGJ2	CAACAPYYYKKLF	TGTGCTGCGTGTGCCCCCTATTATTATAAGAAACTCTTT
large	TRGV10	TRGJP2	CAAWDWGDWIKTF	TGTGCTGCGTGGGATTGGGGTGATTGGATCAAGACGTTT
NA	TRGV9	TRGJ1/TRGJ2	CALWEVHRAYYKKLF	TGTGCCTTGTGGGAGGTGCATCGGGCTTATTATAAGAAACTCTTT
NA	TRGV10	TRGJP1	CAVWDSGYKATGWFKIF	TGTGCTGTGTGGGATTCCGGGTACAAGGCCACTGGTTGGTTCAAGATATTT
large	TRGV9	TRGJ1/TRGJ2	CALWEVAPPLYYKKLF	TGTGCCTTGTGGGAGGTGGCCCCTCCACTATATTATAAGAAACTCTTT
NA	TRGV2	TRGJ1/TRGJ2	CATWDGRENYYKNLF	TGTGCCACCTGGGACGGGCGCGAAAATTATTATAAGAACCTCTTT
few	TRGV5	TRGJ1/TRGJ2	CATWDRPGRYKKLF	TGTGCCACCTGGGACAGGCCGGGGAGGTATAAGAAACTCTTT
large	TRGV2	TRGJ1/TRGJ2	CATWDGDYYKKLF	TGTGCCACCTGGGACGGGGATTATTATAAGAAACTCTTT
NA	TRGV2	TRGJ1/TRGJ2	CATWDLRAPYYKKLF	TGTGCCACCTGGGACCTACGAGCACCTTATTATAAGAAACTCTTT
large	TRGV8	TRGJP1	CATWDRRWDTTGWFKIF	TGTGCCACCTGGGATAGGCGCTGGGATACCACTGGTTGGTTCAAGATATTT
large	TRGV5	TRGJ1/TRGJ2	CATWPYDSYKKLF	TGTGCCACCTGGCCCTATGATTCCTATAAGAAACTCTTT
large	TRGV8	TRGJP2	CATWEVVGSDWIKTF	TGTGCCACCTGGGAAGTCGTGGGGAGTGATTGGATCAAGACGTTT
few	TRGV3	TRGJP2	CATWDSGSDWIKTF	TGTGCCACCTGGGACTCCGGTAGTGATTGGATCAAGACGTTT
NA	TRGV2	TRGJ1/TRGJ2	CATWDSLNYKKLF	TGTGCCACCTGGGACTCCCTTAATTATAAGAAACTCTTT
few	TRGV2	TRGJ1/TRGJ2	CATWSRNYYKKLF	TGTGCCACCTGGTCGCGGAATTATTATAAGAAACTCTTT
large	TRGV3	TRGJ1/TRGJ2	CATWDSQNYYKKLF	TGTGCCACCTGGGACAGTCAGAATTATTATAAGAAACTCTTT
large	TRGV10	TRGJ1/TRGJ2	CAAWEGNYYKKLF	TGTGCTGCGTGGGAAGGGAATTATTATAAGAAACTCTTT
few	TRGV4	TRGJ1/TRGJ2	CATWDGPFYYYKKLF	TGTGCCACCTGGGATGGGCCGTTTTATTATTATAAGAAACTCTTT
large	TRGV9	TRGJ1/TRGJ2	CALWEVRYKKLF	TGTGCCTTGTGGGAGGTGAGATATAAGAAACTCTTT
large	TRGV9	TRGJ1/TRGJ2	CALWETGGYYKKLF	TGTGCCTTGTGGGAGACAGGGGGTTATTATAAGAAACTCTTT
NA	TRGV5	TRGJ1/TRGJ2	CATWDRLNYYKKLF	TGTGCCACCTGGGACAGACTGAATTATTATAAGAAACTCTTT
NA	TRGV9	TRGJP	CALWEGPQELGKKIKVF	TGTGCCTTGTGGGAGGGACCGCAAGAGTTGGGCAAAAAAATCAAGGTATTT
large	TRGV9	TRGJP	CALWEAPIKELGKKIKVF	TGTGCCTTGTGGGAGGCCCCGATCAAAGAGTTGGGCAAAAAAATCAAGGTATTT
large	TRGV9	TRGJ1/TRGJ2	CALWEVRNYYKKLF	TGTGCCTTGTGGGAGGTTAGGAATTATTATAAGAAACTCTTT
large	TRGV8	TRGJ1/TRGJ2	CATWDNSNYYKKLF	TGTGCCACCTGGGATAACTCGAATTATTATAAGAAACTCTTT
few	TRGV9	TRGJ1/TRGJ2	CALWGAKLF	TGTGCCTTGTGGGGGGCTAAACTCTTT
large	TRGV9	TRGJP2	CALWEVPDWIKTF	TGTGCCTTGTGGGAGGTACCTGATTGGATCAAGACGTTT
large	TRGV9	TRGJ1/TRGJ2	CALWTLKNYYKKLF	TGTGCCTTGTGGACACTAAAGAATTATTATAAGAAACTCTTT
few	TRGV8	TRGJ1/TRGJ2	CATWDLGNYKKLF	TGTGCCACCTGGGATTTGGGGAATTATAAGAAACTCTTT
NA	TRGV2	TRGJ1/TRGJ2	CATWDGRFHYKKLF	TGTGCCACCTGGGACGGGCGGTTCCATTATAAGAAACTCTTT
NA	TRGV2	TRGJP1	CATWGRGATGWFKIF	TGTGCCACCTGGGGGCGGGGGGCCACTGGTTGGTTCAAGATATTT
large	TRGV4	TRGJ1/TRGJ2	CATWATRSEKLF	TGTGCCACCTGGGCCACTCGTTCCGAGAAACTCTTT